This T cell receptor (beta chain) was sequenced in a study of blood T cell repertoires in COVID-19 (dated by TCRdb to the early 2020s). Study-level background: Samples covering the acute and convalescent phases of COVID-19 were provided by collaborators in the United States, Italy and Spain. The material from the prospective study consisted of cDNA or gDNA derived from T cells, B-cell-depleted T cells, or PBMCs. Subjects who had been exposed to COVID-19, were actively infected with it, or had recovered from it provided the deeply sampled blood TCRbeta repertoires that made up the dataset. The repertoires were made available in a free public database intended to serve as a resource for research on the immune response to SARS-CoV-2. Samples were obtained from the ongoing ImmuneRACE study (first 160 participants) and from roughly 1,300 subjects provided by 6 global collaborators. Nearly every sample came with metadata listing a de-identified subject ID, COVID-19 status, age in years and sex. Where available, HLA class I and class II types were obtained from metadata supplied by the sample provider rather than from assay-based typing. Overall results and qualifications from the work: Clinical and demographic metadata were provided uncurated, with the amount varying by source and participant.

V is clipped by 3 bases and J by 5 bases, and the sequence between their germline boundaries is 16 bases long. Taken from cysteine to phenylalanine, the CDR3 has 15 residues. The only DNA kept is the CDR3, 45 bases in frame from the first base. The germline V gene supplies CDR1 MGHDK and CDR2 SYGVNS. A note on this clone: This clone's antigen is unknown. There are no base qualities to consult, and no much larger clone falls within one base.

TCRbeta CDR3 regions were amplified from genomic DNA by means of the immunoSEQ Assay, a bias-controlled multiplex PCR. In the paper's pipeline: The number of nucleated cells in each sample was estimated by amplification of reference gene primers within the assay. To quantify the absolute abundance of each unique TCRbeta CDR3 rearrangement, sequence reads were collapsed and filtered. For each sample, productive Simpson clonality was calculated as the square root of Simpson's diversity index over productive rearrangements. The clones in this table, taken by TCRdb from immuneACCESS, are in-frame only. Not every clone is retained; where verified, under half of the shortfall comes from an unresolved V gene, and the cause of the rest is unknown. V and J calls and clone size follow that table, whereas D and trimming were derived from the DNA. The sample table holds approximately 280,000 clones, of which about 83% were seen once. The top ten clones comprise approximately 6% of the sample.

Participants in the prospective study were aged roughly 18 to 89 years, lived in 20 to 25 United States geographic areas, and enrolled through a virtual design. In the prospective study, participants were assigned to cohorts based on the clinical history participants reported in a screening survey and a study questionnaire. For ImmuneRACE Cohort 3, a participant was defined as recovered based on two consecutive negative NP/OP PCR tests, clearance by a healthcare professional, or resolution of symptoms. Each participant in the prospective study had whole blood, serum and a nasopharyngeal or oropharyngeal swab collected by mobile phlebotomists. Participants in the prospective study had the option to provide additional blood draws and questionnaires over a roughly 2-month period. Before DNA extraction, blood samples from the prospective study were shipped at room temperature or frozen.

Material: PBMCs or T cells enriched from blood (not recorded which). This TCR derives from a woman in her 40s who had recovered from COVID-19. The rearranged segments are TRBV25-1 and TRBJ2-5; matching of 5 bases hints at TRBD2 as the D gene. The CDR3 reads as follows: CASSDSGLGRETQYF. The sequenced DNA is TGTGCCAGCAGTGATTCGGGATTGGGTCGGGAGACCCAGTACTTC. The full variable domain, with segments outside the CDR3 supplied by the reference TRBV25-1 and TRBJ2-5 proteins, appears as EADIYQTPRYLVIGTGKKITLECSQTMGHDKMYWYQQDPGMELHLIHYSYGVNSTEKGDLSSESTVSRIRTEHFPLTLESARPSHTSQYLCASSDSGLGRETQYFGPGTRLLVL.